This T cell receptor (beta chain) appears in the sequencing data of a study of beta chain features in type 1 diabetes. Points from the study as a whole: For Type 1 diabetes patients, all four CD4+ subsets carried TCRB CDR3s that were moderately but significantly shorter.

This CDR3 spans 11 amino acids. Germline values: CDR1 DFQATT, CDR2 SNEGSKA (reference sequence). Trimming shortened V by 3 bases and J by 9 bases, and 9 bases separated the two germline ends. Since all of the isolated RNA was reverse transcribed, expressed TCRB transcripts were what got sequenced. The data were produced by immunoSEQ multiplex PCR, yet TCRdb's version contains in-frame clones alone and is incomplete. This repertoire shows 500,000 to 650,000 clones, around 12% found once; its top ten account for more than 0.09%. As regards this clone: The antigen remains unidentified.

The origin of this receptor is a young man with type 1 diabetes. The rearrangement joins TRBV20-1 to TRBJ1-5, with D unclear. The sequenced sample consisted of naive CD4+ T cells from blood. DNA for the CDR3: TGCAGTGCTAGGGCCATGGGGCCCCAGCATTTT. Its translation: CSARAMGPQHF.